This T cell receptor (beta chain) was sequenced during a study of blood T cell repertoires in COVID-19. Study overall: Specimens from acute and convalescent COVID-19 originated in the United States, Italy and Spain. Sources were T cells, B-cell-depleted T cells, or PBMCs; the material itself was cDNA or gDNA.

Profiling relied on immunoSEQ multiplex PCR, and the TCRdb table lists in-frame clones only, not all of them. This table holds more than 85,000 clones, around 82% found once. J lost 4 bases, V lost 4 bases, and 12 bases had no gene match. Germline V lookup: CDR1 MNHEY, CDR2 SMNVEV (reference sequence). CDR3 length: 16 amino acids. The rearrangement uses TRBV27 and TRBJ1-1; 7 bases line up with TRBD1. This clonotype was sampled from a woman aged 50 to 65 with acute or convalescent COVID-19. The sequencing sample was made of peripheral blood. The CDR3 DNA is TGTGCCAGCAGTTACGCAGGGGGAATCTTGACCACTGAAGCTTTCTTT. Translating it yields CASSYAGGILTTEAFF.